The clone carrying this T cell receptor (beta chain) has at least ten counts. As yet, its antigen is unknown. Germline CDR1 reads DFQATT; CDR2 reads SNEGSKA (reference sequence). CDR3 length: 14 residues. The trim removed 6 bases at V and 8 bases at J, leaving 12 bases unmatched. Axillary draining lymph nodes of breast cancer patients supplied the node samples. TCRdb reprocessed the multiplex PCR reads via MiXCR and lists one record per CDR3 protein. The data show about 180,000 distinct CDR3 sequences, 25% to 40% seen once. This record belongs to a study of breast tumors, draining lymph nodes, adjacent tissues. Findings and caveats of the study: Tumor T cell lymph node origin was a supported hypothesis, not proven. Luminal-like breast cancer showed significantly greater tumor-nontumor repertoire similarity than basal-like breast cancer did. Tumor TCR diversity was below lymph nodes but above nontumor tissue. Data fit most tumor T cells coming from lymph node, expanding in tumor.

The sequenced material came from axillary lymph node tissue. This sequence originates from a female donor with breast cancer. Some clones in this sample may be carry-over from other donors' samples. The chain uses TRBV20-1 and TRBJ2-3; TRBD2 agrees at 9 bases. CDR3 loop: CSAQPGLASFTQYF. The DNA for the CDR3 is TGCAGTGCACAACCGGGACTAGCTTCATTTACGCAGTATTTT.